The 21 T cell receptor beta chains below were found in one sample sequenced in a study of cytomegalovirus exposure and HLA in healthy donors. With 60 Vbeta and 13 Jbeta primers, the PCR was carried out. TCRdb's table, derived via immunoSEQ multiplex PCR, lists solely in-frame clones and lacks some. The sample holds around 200,000 clones, 80% seen once. Sequencing was carried out using PBMCs. The source of these receptors is a boy aged 10-17 years in good health and CMV-seronegative.

The chain recombines TRBV4-1 with TRBJ2-1; 9 bases map to TRBD2. Trimming at V came to 1 base and at J to 1 base, leaving 14 bases not matched to a gene. This CDR3 is 20 amino acids long. CDR1 and CDR2 from the germline V gene are MGHRA and YSYEKL. The CDR3 region has the DNA TGCGCCAGCAGCCAAGCCCCGGGGAGCGGGAGGATGAGGTCCTACAATGAGCAGTTCTTC. It encodes CASSQAPGSGRMRSYNEQFF.

The chain employs TRBV6-1 and TRBJ1-4; the match to TRBD1 covers 8 bases. Germline values: CDR1 MNHNS, CDR2 SASEGT. CDR3 length: 14 residues. Trimming cost V 6 bases and J 6 bases; bases outside gene matches: 6. CDR3 DNA: TGTGCCAGCAGACCGGACAGGGCATATGAAAAACTGTTTTTT. It translates to CASRPDRAYEKLFF.

The gene calls are TRBV13 and TRBJ2-7; TRBD1 might be the D (5 bases). Germline lookup yields CDR1 PRHDT and CDR2 FYEKMQ (reference sequence). Trimming left V 4 bases short and J 7 bases short, with 23 bases between. The CDR3 consists of 16 residues. In DNA, the CDR3 is TGTGCCAGCAGCTCTAGAGACAGTTCAACGGCGTGGGAGCAGTACTTC. Protein sequence: CASSSRDSSTAWEQYF.

The V and J genes are TRBV12-2 and TRBJ2-5; the table's D gene call, TRBD2, was not cross checked with the DNA. TRBV12-2 is reported as a pseudogene. This CDR3 has 16 residues. The DNA of the CDR3 is TGTGCAAGTCGCCCTGTGGGGGTGGGAGGGCGGCACTCCCAGTACTTC. Protein: CASRPVGVGGRHSQYF.

The V and J genes are TRBV6-1 and TRBJ2-3, with no clear D. The germline gives CDR1 MNHNS, CDR2 SASEGT. The CDR3 extends over 12 amino acids. Trimming left V 3 bases short and J 3 bases short, with 4 bases between. CDR3 DNA: TGTGCCAGCAGTGACGGGACAGATACGCAGTATTTT. It encodes CASSDGTDTQYF.

V gene TRBV5-4 combines with J gene TRBJ1-1; D ambiguous. Trimming shortened V by 2 bases and J by 2 bases, and 13 bases separated the two germline ends. Germline V gene lookup returns CDR1 SGHNT and CDR2 YYREEE (reference sequence). The CDR3 runs 15 residues. CDR3 bases: TGTGCCAGCAGCTTCGGTGAGAGGAGAAACACTGAAGCTTTCTTT. Protein: CASSFGERRNTEAFF. Drawing the rest from reference TRBV5-4 and TRBJ1-1, the complete variable domain is ETGVTQSPTHLIKTRGQQVTLRCSSQSGHNTVSWYQQALGQGPQFIFQYYREEENGRGNFPPRFSGLQFPNYSSELNVNALELDDSALYLCASSFGERRNTEAFFGQGTRLTVV.

This chain links TRBV19 with TRBJ2-2, with 8 nucleotides matching TRBD1. The length of the CDR3 is 14 residues. From germline, CDR1 is LNHDA and CDR2 SQIVND (reference sequence). The ends lost 7 bases at V and 4 bases at J; junction bases unmatched: 5. The CDR3 region is CASMRTGPTGELFF. CDR3 in DNA: TGTGCCAGTATGAGGACAGGGCCCACCGGGGAGCTGTTTTTT. Full variable domain (missing parts from reference TRBV19 and TRBJ2-2): DGGITQSPKYLFRKEGQNVTLSCEQNLNHDAMYWYRQDPGQGLRLIYYSQIVNDFQKGDIAEGYSVSREKKESFPLTVTSAQKNPTAFYLCASMRTGPTGELFFGEGSRLTVL.

CDR3 in DNA: TGTGCCAGCAGCTCCGGGACAGGGGGCGGGAATGAGCAGTTCTTC. Protein: CASSSGTGGGNEQFF. The chain combines TRBV13 with TRBJ2-1; 12 bases are shared with TRBD1. This CDR3 contains 15 residues. With V trimmed by 4 bases and J by 7 bases, 5 bases remained unmatched. Germline V gives CDR1 PRHDT, CDR2 FYEKMQ (reference sequence).

This chain links TRBV6-5 with TRBJ1-2; perhaps TRBD1 as D (5 bases). V was clipped by 0 bases and J by 8 bases, with 16 bases between them. The CDR3 consists of 15 residues. Germline CDR1 MNHEY, CDR2 SVGAGI. This CDR3 is CASSYSNRSPEGYTF. Here the CDR3 DNA reads TGTGCCAGCAGTTACTCGAACAGGTCCCCTGAGGGCTACACCTTC.

The chain recombines TRBV30 with TRBJ2-5, with D possibly TRBD1 on 6 matching bases. Between the trimmed V and J ends, which lost 2 bases and 4 bases, there was a span of 11 bases. Germline values: CDR1 GTSNPN, CDR2 SVGIG (reference sequence). There are 13 residues in the CDR3. CDR3 nucleotides: TGTGCCTGGAGTTTCAGGGGTACAGAGACCCAGTACTTC. This encodes CAWSFRGTETQYF.

This chain joins TRBV19 and TRBJ2-1, with 7 bases that match TRBD1. Germline V gene lookup returns CDR1 LNHDA and CDR2 SQIVND (reference sequence). The CDR3 sequence is 14 residues long. V was pared by 5 bases and J by 7 bases, with 8 bases of the junction left unmatched. This CDR3 is CASSLGRDRNEQFF. DNA of the CDR3: TGTGCCAGTAGTCTGGGCAGGGACAGAAATGAGCAGTTCTTC.

The V gene is TRBV5-4, the J gene TRBJ1-4; D gene uncertain. There are 15 residues in the CDR3. V lost 0 bases, J lost 7 bases, and 13 bases lay in between. Germline V gives CDR1 SGHNT, CDR2 YYREEE (reference sequence). This chain's CDR3 is CASSLDGVEGEKLFF. The CDR3 coding sequence is TGTGCCAGCAGCTTGGACGGGGTTGAGGGTGAAAAACTGTTTTTT.

The CDR3 sequence: CASSFVDRGSYEQYF. CDR3 in DNA: TGTGCCAGCAGCTTCGTTGACAGGGGGTCCTACGAGCAGTACTTC. J is TRBJ2-5 and V is TRBV5-6; 9 positions agree with TRBD1. Judging by the DNA end, TRBJ2-7 fits better; the J call may be wrong. Germline lookup yields CDR1 SGHDT and CDR2 YYEEEE. CDR3 length: 15 residues.

The table lists this clone with a count of one. The chain recombines TRBV15 with TRBJ2-7; 15 bases are a match to TRBD2. V lost 5 bases to trimming and J lost 3 bases; unmatched junction nucleotides: 2. The germline CDR1 and CDR2 sequences are LNHNV and YYDKDF (reference sequence). This CDR3 contains 15 residues. The CDR3 sequence is CATSEGLAGGYEQYF. DNA of the CDR3: TGTGCCACCAGCGAGGGACTAGCGGGGGGCTACGAGCAGTACTTC.

CDR3 sequence: CASSLEQGYEQYF. The CDR3 bases are TGTGCCAGCAGCTTAGAGCAGGGCTACGAGCAGTACTTC. This chain links TRBV11-3 with TRBJ2-7, with D possibly being TRBD1 (5 bases). Germline V CDR1 and CDR2: SGHNT, YENEEA. CDR3 length equals 13 residues. V was shortened by 0 bases and J by 3 bases, with 6 bases between the two germline ends.

The chain joins TRBV5-4 to TRBJ2-1; D is perhaps TRBD1 (5 bases). The V end was cut by 5 bases, the J end by 2 bases, with 14 bases between. In germline, CDR1 is SGHNT, CDR2 YYREEE (reference sequence). The CDR3 length is 15 residues. The DNA of the CDR3 is TGTGCCAGCAGTACCCCCCAGGGAACCTACAATGAGCAGTTCTTC. Translation gives CASSTPQGTYNEQFF.

This chain links TRBV11-2 with TRBJ2-1; D perhaps matches TRBD2 (7 bases). Trimming shortened V by 5 bases and J by 2 bases, and 16 bases separated the two germline ends. Germline CDR1 SGHAT, CDR2 FQNNGV. The CDR3 consists of 16 residues. The CDR3 reads CASSLEQGLTYNEQFF. The CDR3 coding sequence is TGTGCCAGCAGCCTGGAACAGGGACTAACCTACAATGAGCAGTTCTTC.

J is TRBJ1-4 and V is TRBV2, with D unresolved. The CDR3 sequence is 14 residues long. Germline V gives CDR1 SNHLY, CDR2 FYNNEI. Trimming removed 2 bases at V and 7 bases at J, with 11 bases between. CDR3 in amino acids: CASSEQRLREKLFF. The CDR3, as DNA: TGTGCCAGCAGTGAACAGAGGCTTCGTGAAAAACTGTTTTTT.

This chain connects TRBV11-2 to TRBJ1-6; D unresolved. This CDR3 region has 16 residues. Trimming stripped 7 bases from V and 0 bases from J, with 13 bases between. Germline loops: CDR1 SGHAT, CDR2 FQNNGV. CDR3 in DNA: TGTGCCAGCACCGGGGAGGGTTTCTCCTATAATTCACCCCTCCACTTT. This sequence encodes CASTGEGFSYNSPLHF.

The rearrangement joins TRBV15 to TRBJ2-3; D ambiguous. The V and J ends lost 5 bases and 4 bases respectively, with 22 bases between them. This CDR3 has 17 amino acids. Per germline, CDR1 LNHNV and CDR2 YYDKDF (reference sequence). CDR3 in DNA: TGTGCCACCAGCCCTGAGCGTGCAACGTACCAACCAGATACGCAGTATTTT. It encodes CATSPERATYQPDTQYF. Based on the CDR3 plus reference TRBV15 and TRBJ2-3, the full variable domain is DAMVIQNPRYQVTQFGKPVTLSCSQTLNHNVMYWYQQKSSQAPKLLFHYYDKDFNNEADTPDNFQSRRPNTSFCFLDIRSPGLGDTAMYLCATSPERATYQPDTQYFGPGTRLTVL.

The V gene is TRBV29-1, the J gene TRBJ1-3; 8 nucleotides match TRBD1. V was clipped by 4 bases and J by 0 bases; unmatched bases: 5. This CDR3 spans 15 amino acids. Germline-derived CDR1 and CDR2 are SQVTM and ANQGSEA. Here the CDR3 reads CSVGWTGSSGNTIYF. The CDR3 coding sequence is TGCAGCGTTGGGTGGACAGGGAGCTCTGGAAACACCATATATTTT.